This TCR beta chain was identified in a study of OX40 agonist ivuxolimab in advanced cancers. With respect to the entire study: Ivuxolimab was a fully human IgG2 agonistic monoclonal antibody targeting the costimulatory receptor OX40 (CD134). A male proportion of roughly 85% and a mean age of about 60 years, ranging from 23 to 79, were recorded for the dose-escalation cohort. Patients were allowed to have had prior anti-PD-1, anti-PD-L1 or anti-CTLA-4 therapy, and approximately 43% of the dose-escalation patients had previously received checkpoint inhibitors. Intravenous ivuxolimab was administered to patients every 2 weeks at six dose levels: 0.01, 0.1, 0.3, 1.5, 3 and 10 mg/kg. Partial responses occurred in three dose-escalation patients: two with cutaneous melanoma and one with hepatocellular carcinoma. Of the approximately 50 patients in dose escalation, about 20 had hepatocellular carcinoma, some 15 had melanoma, 9 had renal cell carcinoma and 9 had head and neck cancer. Peripheral TCRbeta sequencing was intended to test whether TCR sequence diversity was altered and clonal T-cell expansion was caused by ivuxolimab. The paper covers the monotherapy dose-escalation part of the phase I ivuxolimab trial, which included N of about 51 patients.

This clone appeared a single time. There is no known antigen for this receptor. Nothing much larger sits one base from this clone, and base qualities are not available. For CDR1 and CDR2, the germline V gene (reference sequence) lists SEHNR and FQNEAQ. Spanning cysteine to phenylalanine, the CDR3 consists of 14 amino acids. This entry keeps only the CDR3 DNA: 42 bases, framed from base 1. Relative to germline, V is missing 5 bases and J is missing 6 bases, with 8 bases of the junction outside any gene match. Genomic DNA was isolated from the sorted cells so that the TCRbeta CDR3 region could be sequenced. The immunoSEQ Assay was used for sequencing of TCRbeta CDR3 regions. In TCRdb, the immuneACCESS table is reduced to in-frame sequences with V and J assigned. These tables do not hold every clone; where another copy was compared, an unresolved V gene accounts for under half, and the others remain unexplained. Present in this sample are roughly 14,000 clones, roughly 82% of which were seen just once. The ten largest clones capture about 39% of the sample.

Overall study results and their limits: After ivuxolimab, expanded clones were on average more numerous among CD8+ T cells than among CD4+ T cells. In the 0.1-3.0 mg/kg groups, partial responders were among the patients with the lowest normalized peripheral clonal expansion, particularly in CD8+ T cells. Low levels of normalized T-cell clonal expansion were also seen in some patients who did not respond. The antigen specificity of the peripheral T cells that underwent clonal expansion was not determined. At doses of 0.1 to 3.0 mg/kg, clonal expansion of both CD4+ and CD8+ blood T cells was observed from baseline to week 6.

The trial excluded patients who had a history of autoimmune disease or were on systemic immunosuppression. Peripheral blood for TCR sequencing was drawn from every dose cohort at baseline, at cycle 4 day 1 and at cycle 7 day 1. The samples were taken from a phase I, first-in-human, multicenter, open-label dose-escalation trial of ivuxolimab. The trial enrolled adults with locally advanced or metastatic head and neck squamous cell, hepatocellular, melanoma or renal cell carcinoma. Before TCR sequencing, CD4+ T cells and CD8+ T cells were sorted from peripheral blood as separate populations. This sample comprised CD4+ or CD8+ T cells sorted from blood, obtained in a trial of the OX40 agonist ivuxolimab. This clonotype was sampled from an adult with an advanced solid tumor such as melanoma, head and neck, liver or kidney cancer. The chain is made from TRBV7-9 and TRBJ1-1; a stretch of 8 junction bases matches TRBD1. CDR3 reads: CASSGRRGLAEAFF. The sequenced DNA: TGTGCCAGCAGCGGACGCAGGGGGCTGGCTGAAGCTTTCTTT. The full variable domain, with segments outside the CDR3 supplied by the reference TRBV7-9 and TRBJ1-1 proteins, appears as DTGVSQNPRHKITKRGQNVTFRCDPISEHNRLYWYRQTLGQGPEFLTYFQNEAQLEKSRLLSDRFSAERPKGSFSTLEIQRTEQGDSAMYLCASSGRRGLAEAFFGQGTRLTVV.